A single sample is the source of the 18 T cell receptor beta chains below, sequenced in a study of PD-1 blockade in mismatch repair-deficient tumors (dated 2017 in TCRdb). Library creation used the immunoSEQ multiplex PCR assay. TCRdb obtained this table from immuneACCESS and retained in-frame rearrangements with V and J assigned. These tables miss some clones; where compared with another copy, unresolved V genes account for less than half of the shortfall, and the remainder is unexplained. The sample table records tens of thousands of clones; over 65% of these occur just once. The ten largest account for 2.5% to 4% of the sample. Sequencing was performed on peripheral blood, taken 4 weeks after starting pembrolizumab. These TCRs come from an adult with mismatch repair-deficient cancer.

The rearrangement links TRBV5-1 to TRBJ1-2; 8 positions agree with TRBD1. The germline V gene encodes CDR1 SGHRS and CDR2 YFSETQ. CDR3 size: 18 residues. V dropped 0 bases and J dropped 4; count of bases not matched to a gene: 14. CDR3 region: CASSLEGTGYVAGYGYTF. DNA of the CDR3: TGCGCCAGCAGCTTGGAGGGGACAGGATATGTTGCGGGCTATGGCTACACCTTC.

The chain links TRBV7-9 to TRBJ2-7; TRBD2 matches 8 bases. The germline V gene has CDR1 SEHNR and CDR2 FQNEAQ (reference sequence). The trim removed 5 bases at V and 2 bases at J, leaving 8 bases unmatched. The CDR3 loop spans 15 amino acids. The CDR3 here is CASSAWTSRTYEQYF. The CDR3 nucleotides are TGTGCCAGCAGCGCCTGGACTAGCCGGACCTACGAGCAGTACTTC. The entire variable domain, with the rest obtained from reference TRBV7-9 and TRBJ2-7, is as follows: DTGVSQNPRHKITKRGQNVTFRCDPISEHNRLYWYRQTLGQGPEFLTYFQNEAQLEKSRLLSDRFSAERPKGSFSTLEIQRTEQGDSAMYLCASSAWTSRTYEQYFGPGTRLTVT.

V gene TRBV9 combines with J gene TRBJ2-1; D possibly corresponds to TRBD2 (5 bases). V lost 7 bases, J lost 10 bases, and 9 bases lay in between. CDR3 length equals 10 residues. Germline CDR1 and CDR2: SGDLS and YYNGEE. CDR3 amino acids: CASFGVEQFF. The CDR3 region has the DNA TGTGCCAGCTTCGGGGTAGAGCAGTTCTTC.

This chain joins TRBV9 and TRBJ2-7; D is undetermined. This CDR3 spans 14 amino acids. Trimming cost V 0 bases and J 1 base, with 8 bases left between them. Germline V gene data show CDR1 as SGDLS and CDR2 as YYNGEE. The CDR3 is CASSVEERSYEQYF. CDR3 sequence (DNA): TGTGCCAGCAGCGTAGAAGAACGGTCCTACGAGCAGTACTTC.

This chain links TRBV9 with TRBJ2-3, with D unclear. V lost 0 bases to trimming and J lost 6 bases, with 8 bases between them. The V gene's germline CDR1 is SGDLS and CDR2 YYNGEE. This CDR3 region has 13 residues. As DNA, the CDR3 is TGTGCCAGCAGCGTAGTAGATCTGGATACGCAGTATTTT. It encodes CASSVVDLDTQYF.

This clone was picked up one time. The CDR3 region has the DNA TGTGCTAGTGGTTTGGGACAGGGCAATGGTCAGCCCCAGCATTTT. Protein sequence: CASGLGQGNGQPQHF. V gene TRBV12-5 combines with J gene TRBJ1-5; 7 nucleotides match TRBD1. CDR3 length: 15 amino acids. Germline CDR1 reads LGHNT; CDR2 reads FRNRAP. V lost 1 base to trimming and J lost 6 bases; unmatched junction nucleotides: 6.

CDR3 nucleotide sequence: TGCAGCGTTGGATACTTAAGCGGCCTTGGGGAGACCCAGTACTTC. Its translation is CSVGYLSGLGETQYF. The J gene is TRBJ2-5, the V gene TRBV29-1; D perhaps matches TRBD2 (5 bases). There are 15 residues in the CDR3. Germline lookup yields CDR1 SQVTM and CDR2 ANQGSEA. V was clipped by 4 bases and J by 5 bases, with 20 bases between them.

Within the sample, this clone is medium-sized (0.01 to 0.1%). The V and J genes are TRBV27 and TRBJ2-1, with a weak D call TRBD1 (6 bases). The germline CDR1 and CDR2 sequences are MNHEY and SMNVEV (reference sequence). The CDR3 is 15 residues long. Deletions cut 6 bases from V and 5 bases from J, with 17 bases between. The CDR3 reads CASRVSGRGNNEQFF. Here the CDR3 DNA reads TGTGCCAGCAGAGTGTCTGGCAGGGGCAACAATGAGCAGTTCTTC.

This rearrangement joins TRBV5-8 to TRBJ2-2; 7 bases align to TRBD1. Germline CDR1 is SGHTS and CDR2 is YDEGEE. The ends lost 5 bases at V and 7 bases at J; junction bases unmatched: 11. CDR3 length: 15 amino acids. The CDR3 DNA reads as TGTGCCAGCAGATACTATAGGGGGCTTGGCGGGGAGCTGTTTTTT. Protein: CASRYYRGLGGELFF.

This chain connects TRBV29-1 to TRBJ2-1, with TRBD2 matching over 8 bases. Per germline, CDR1 SQVTM and CDR2 ANQGSEA. With V trimmed by 7 bases and J by 6 bases, 8 bases remained unmatched. This CDR3 has 13 amino acids. CDR3 in DNA: TGCAGCGCCCCGGGACTAGGGGGCAATGAGCAGTTCTTC. It specifies CSAPGLGGNEQFF.

This rearrangement joins TRBV5-4 to TRBJ2-2, with D unclear. Trimming removed 1 base at V and 1 base at J, with 8 bases between. The CDR3 sequence is 15 residues long. Germline V gene lookup returns CDR1 SGHNT and CDR2 YYREEE (reference sequence). The CDR3 DNA follows: TGTGCCAGCAGCTTGAGGCTAGGGAACACCGGGGAGCTGTTTTTT. Its protein is CASSLRLGNTGELFF.

In its sample, this clone was seen once. The V and J genes are TRBV5-1 and TRBJ1-1; D ambiguous. Trimming stripped 0 bases from V and 10 bases from J, with 10 bases between. The length of the CDR3 is 12 residues. The germline gives CDR1 SGHRS, CDR2 YFSETQ. The CDR3 DNA reads as TGCGCCAGCAGCTTGGGGAGTTCTGTAGCTTTCTTT. Encoded protein: CASSLGSSVAFF. Combining the CDR3 with reference TRBV5-1 and TRBJ1-1 gives the whole variable domain KAGVTQTPRYLIKTRGQQVTLSCSPISGHRSVSWYQQTPGQGLQFLFEYFSETQRNKGNFPGRFSGRQFSNSRSEMNVSTLELGDSALYLCASSLGSSVAFFGQGTRLTVV.

V is TRBV5-6 and J is TRBJ2-7, with TRBD1 matching 7 bases. With 1 base clipped from V and 3 bases from J, the junction kept 10 bases outside the gene matches. The CDR3 is made up of 16 amino acids. Germline V gene data show CDR1 as SGHDT and CDR2 as YYEEEE. Here the CDR3 reads CASSLLRPGGNYEQYF. CDR3 DNA sequence: TGTGCCAGCAGCTTGTTAAGGCCAGGGGGTAACTACGAGCAGTACTTC.

The chain combines TRBV15 with TRBJ2-3; no firm D call. Germline loops: CDR1 LNHNV, CDR2 YYDKDF (reference sequence). The CDR3 runs 11 residues. Trimming stripped 5 bases from V and 4 bases from J, with 4 bases between. This CDR3 reads CATSRADTQYF. The DNA of the CDR3 is TGTGCCACCAGCCGGGCAGATACGCAGTATTTT.

The genes are TRBV19 and TRBJ1-2; no definite D call. CDR3 size: 13 residues. Germline V CDR1 and CDR2: LNHDA, SQIVND (reference sequence). V shed 7 bases and J shed 4 bases, with 13 bases lying between them. The CDR3 reads CASKKESSYGYTF. The CDR3 DNA reads TGTGCCAGTAAAAAGGAGTCGAGCTATGGCTACACCTTC.

The chain joins TRBV5-4 to TRBJ1-1; D may be TRBD1 (5 bases). The CDR3 runs 14 residues. The V end was cut by 2 bases, the J end by 4 bases, with 12 bases between. Germline V gene data show CDR1 as SGHNT and CDR2 as YYREEE (reference sequence). This CDR3 is CASSLEQGSTEAFF. In DNA, the CDR3 is TGTGCCAGCAGCTTAGAGCAGGGAAGCACTGAAGCTTTCTTT. Full variable domain (outside the CDR3, taken from reference TRBV5-4 and TRBJ1-1): ETGVTQSPTHLIKTRGQQVTLRCSSQSGHNTVSWYQQALGQGPQFIFQYYREEENGRGNFPPRFSGLQFPNYSSELNVNALELDDSALYLCASSLEQGSTEAFFGQGTRLTVV.

The rearrangement links TRBV30 to TRBJ2-5, with 16 positions matching TRBD2. V dropped 2 bases and J dropped 4; count of bases not matched to a gene: 4. CDR1 is GTSNPN and CDR2 is SVGIG in the germline V gene (reference sequence). The CDR3 totals 16 residues. CDR3 nucleotides: TGTGCCTGGAGTAGGGGACTAGCGGGAGGGGTAGAGACCCAGTACTTC. Its protein product is CAWSRGLAGGVETQYF.

This clone appeared a single time. The chain carries TRBV5-1 and TRBJ2-2; D is perhaps TRBD1 (5 bases). This CDR3 contains 15 residues. V lost 5 bases to trimming and J lost 0 bases, with 11 bases between them. Germline assignment: CDR1 SGHRS and CDR2 YFSETQ. The CDR3 DNA is TGCGCCAGCAGGGCAGGGCTAGCGAACACCGGGGAGCTGTTTTTT. It specifies CASRAGLANTGELFF. The variable domain in full, with the rest retrieved from reference TRBV5-1 and TRBJ2-2, is KAGVTQTPRYLIKTRGQQVTLSCSPISGHRSVSWYQQTPGQGLQFLFEYFSETQRNKGNFPGRFSGRQFSNSRSEMNVSTLELGDSALYLCASRAGLANTGELFFGEGSRLTVL.